The present entry profiles one TCR beta chain with its context. No cognate antigen has been identified for it. No per-base quality is available; no much larger clone lies one base away. TCR alpha and beta CDR3 regions were amplified with the iRepertoire nested amplicon-rescue multiplex PCR (arm-PCR) platform from RNA. For one-step reverse transcription and amplification, roughly 90-450 ng of tissue mRNA or PBMC total RNA was used as input. Following bead purification, Illumina adapters were added by a secondary multiplex PCR, and libraries between 200 and 400 bp were gel-purified. The libraries contained internal 6-nucleotide barcodes that were used for demultiplexing. Sequencing of libraries was performed on an Illumina MiSeq with 2x220 or 2x250 nucleotide paired-end reads. As for the original processing: Paired reads were merged with FLASH 1.2.11 and aligned to the GRCh37 human genome with BWA-MEM before extracting TRA and TRB reads. For V and J assignment, an IMGT-derived reference of cassette sequences and CDR3 motifs that included pseudogenes was used. Reads were translated in three frames, and productive CDR3s were defined as those with a C...FGXG motif and no stop codons. A clonotype was defined as a unique combination of a V-J cassette pair and a CDR3 amino acid sequence. Filtering of reads was based on Hamming distance, with the threshold set by the sequence error rate of each sample in mapped regions. TCRdb trimmed the raw reads at Q25, called clones with MiXCR and kept productive beta chains. When rows share a CDR3 protein, they turn into one entry using the most common DNA and genes. The V and J calls and clone size come from TCRdb's table, not from the authors' own analysis. The sample table lists 400,000 or so distinct CDR3 sequences, around 45% of them with a count of one. About 12% of the sample lies in the top ten.

The data belong to a study of glioma-infiltrating T cells (dated by TCRdb to about 2016). A note on the overall study: The low-grade gliomas were WHO grade II oligodendrogliomas or astrocytomas, while the glioblastomas were WHO grade IV tumors sampled at initial diagnosis rather than at recurrent diagnosis. Before surgery, glioma patients were given dexamethasone for six or fewer days. Blood libraries targeted about 4.5- to 11-fold sequencing coverage of about a million peripheral T cells. The study sequenced TCR alpha- and beta-chain repertoires from glioma tissue, from non-neoplastic brain tissue and from matched peripheral blood mononuclear cells. Each tissue-infiltrating repertoire was compared with the same patient's peripheral blood repertoire to measure divergence between tissue and blood T-cell populations. Three low-grade glioma patients, about 8 primary glioblastoma patients, and three non-glioma patients who contributed non-neoplastic brain tissue made up the paired cohort. What the authors observed across the whole study: Group comparisons were based on small numbers of patients: three non-neoplastic, three low-grade glioma and roughly 8 glioblastoma patients. Very few CDR3 sequences were shared between tissue and blood, attributed to high CDR3 diversity and limited sampling. In non-neoplastic patients, VJ-independent divergence between tissue and blood fell below expectation, whereas in all gliomas, and especially in low-grade gliomas, the divergence rose above expectation. A signature set of shared blood CDR3 motifs marked patients with low tissue-blood divergence and was depleted in highly divergent patients.

Immediately after resection, surgical brain or tumor specimens were cryofrozen in liquid nitrogen, and peripheral blood cells were collected at the same time. From cysteine to phenylalanine, the CDR3 is 14 amino acids long. Solely the CDR3 DNA is kept, with 42 bases framed from the first base. According to the germline V gene, CDR1 reads SGHTA and CDR2 reads FQGNSA. V loses 3 bases of germline sequence and J loses 8 bases, and the interval between the two ends is 11 bases. The chain is made from TRBV7-2 and TRBJ1-6; matching of 5 bases hints at TRBD1 as the D gene. The sample comprised glioma tissue, nonneoplastic brain tissue, or PBMCs (not recorded which). The sequence was collected from a human donor with low-grade glioma or glioblastoma, undergoing nonglioma brain surgery, or in good health (not recorded which). The CDR3 protein sequence reads: CASSFAQGDSPLHF. Here is the DNA: TGTGCCAGCAGCTTCGCTCAGGGTGATTCACCCCTCCACTTT.